The present TCR beta chain was sequenced within a study of blood T cells in healthy people across ages. Overall study context: Template switching recovered approximately one barcoded beta molecule for every two T cells. Findings and limits, study-wide: Long-lived donors exceeded aged donors in naive CD4+ cells and diversity. Estimates of total diversity, which came from one million sequenced T cells, were considered to be underestimates.

Primed by a sample-barcoded 5' primer and a J-beta primer mix, a second PCR proceeded for about 6 to 12 cycles. Every molecule of cDNA carried a tag from a template-switch adaptor with 12 random nucleotides. TCRdb ran MiXCR on the 5' RACE reads and lists one entry per CDR3 protein. The sample includes around 1,600,000 distinct CDR3 sequences, 42% of them seen just once. Trimming cost V 1 base and J 0 bases, with 9 bases left between them. Germline lookup yields CDR1 LGHNA and CDR2 YSLEER. The CDR3 covers 15 residues. The sample holds a few counts of this clonotype. What it binds is not known. This receptor was taken from a woman under 30 in good health. The sequencing sample was made of blood. The rearrangement uses TRBV4-3 and TRBJ1-1; D not certain. CDR3 nucleotide sequence: TGCGCCAGCAGCCAAGGGACGGGGATGAACACTGAAGCTTTCTTT. The encoded protein is CASSQGTGMNTEAFF.